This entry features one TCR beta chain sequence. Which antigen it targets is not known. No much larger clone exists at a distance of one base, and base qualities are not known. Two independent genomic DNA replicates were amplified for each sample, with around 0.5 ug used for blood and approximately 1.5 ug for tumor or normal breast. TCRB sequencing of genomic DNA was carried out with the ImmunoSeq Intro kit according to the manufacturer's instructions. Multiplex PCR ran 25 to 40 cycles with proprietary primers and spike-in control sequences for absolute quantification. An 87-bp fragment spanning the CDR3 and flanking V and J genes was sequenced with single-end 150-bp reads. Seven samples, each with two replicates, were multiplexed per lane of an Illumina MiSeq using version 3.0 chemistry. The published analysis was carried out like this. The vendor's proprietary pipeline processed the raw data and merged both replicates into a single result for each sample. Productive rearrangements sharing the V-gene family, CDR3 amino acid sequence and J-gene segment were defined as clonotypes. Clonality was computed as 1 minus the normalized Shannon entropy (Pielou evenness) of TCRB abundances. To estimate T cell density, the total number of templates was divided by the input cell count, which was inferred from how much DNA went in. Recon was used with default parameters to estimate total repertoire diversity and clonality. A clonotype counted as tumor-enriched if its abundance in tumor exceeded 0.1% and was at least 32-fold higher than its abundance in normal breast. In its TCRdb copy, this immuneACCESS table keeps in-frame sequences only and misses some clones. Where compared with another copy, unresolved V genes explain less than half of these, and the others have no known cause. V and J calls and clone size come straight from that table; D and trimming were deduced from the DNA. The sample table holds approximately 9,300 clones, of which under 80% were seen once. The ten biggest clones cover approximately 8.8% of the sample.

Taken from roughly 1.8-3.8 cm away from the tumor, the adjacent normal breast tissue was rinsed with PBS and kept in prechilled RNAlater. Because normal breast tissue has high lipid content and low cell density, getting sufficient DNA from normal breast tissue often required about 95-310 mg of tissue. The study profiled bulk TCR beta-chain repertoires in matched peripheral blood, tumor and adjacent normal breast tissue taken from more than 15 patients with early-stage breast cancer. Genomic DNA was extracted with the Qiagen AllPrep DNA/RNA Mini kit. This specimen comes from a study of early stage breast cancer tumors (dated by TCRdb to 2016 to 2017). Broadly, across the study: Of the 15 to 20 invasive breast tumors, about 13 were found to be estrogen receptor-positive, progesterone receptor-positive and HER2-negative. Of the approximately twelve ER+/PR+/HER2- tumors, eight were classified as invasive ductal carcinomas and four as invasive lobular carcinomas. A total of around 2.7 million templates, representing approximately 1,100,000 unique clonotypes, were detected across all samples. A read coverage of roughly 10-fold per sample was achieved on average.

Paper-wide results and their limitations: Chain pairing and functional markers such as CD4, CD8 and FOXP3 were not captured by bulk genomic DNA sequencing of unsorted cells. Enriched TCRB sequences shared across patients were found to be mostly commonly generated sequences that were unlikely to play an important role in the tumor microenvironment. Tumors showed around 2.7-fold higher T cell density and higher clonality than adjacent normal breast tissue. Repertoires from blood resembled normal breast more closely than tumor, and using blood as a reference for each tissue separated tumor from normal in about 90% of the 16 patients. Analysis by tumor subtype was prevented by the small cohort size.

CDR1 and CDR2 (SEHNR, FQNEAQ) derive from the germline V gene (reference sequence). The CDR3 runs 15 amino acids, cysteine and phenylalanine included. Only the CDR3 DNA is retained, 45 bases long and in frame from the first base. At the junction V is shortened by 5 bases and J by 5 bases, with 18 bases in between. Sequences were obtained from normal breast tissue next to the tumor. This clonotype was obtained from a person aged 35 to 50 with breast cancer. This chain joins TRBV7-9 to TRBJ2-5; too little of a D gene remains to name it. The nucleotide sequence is TGTGCCAGCAGCCGCCCCCTTATAAATGTCGAGACCCAGTACTTC. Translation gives CASSRPLINVETQYF.